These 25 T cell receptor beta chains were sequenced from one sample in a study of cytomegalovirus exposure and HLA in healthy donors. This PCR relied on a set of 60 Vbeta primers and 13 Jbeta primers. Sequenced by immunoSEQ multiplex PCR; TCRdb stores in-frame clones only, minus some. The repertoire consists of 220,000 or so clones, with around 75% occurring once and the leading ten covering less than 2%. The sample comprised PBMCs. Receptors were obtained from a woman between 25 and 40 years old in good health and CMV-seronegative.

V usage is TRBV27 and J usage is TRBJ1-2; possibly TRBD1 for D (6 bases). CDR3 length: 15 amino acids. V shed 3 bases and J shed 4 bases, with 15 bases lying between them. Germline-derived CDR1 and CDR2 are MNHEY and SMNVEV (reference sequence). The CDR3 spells CASSLEAGAAYGYTF. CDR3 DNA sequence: TGTGCCAGCAGTTTGGAGGCGGGGGCCGCCTATGGCTACACCTTC.

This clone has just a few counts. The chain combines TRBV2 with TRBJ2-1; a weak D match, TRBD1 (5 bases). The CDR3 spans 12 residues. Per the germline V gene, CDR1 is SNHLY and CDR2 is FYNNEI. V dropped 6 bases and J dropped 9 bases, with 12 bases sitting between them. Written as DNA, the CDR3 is TGTGCCAGCAGAATACAGGCCGGTGAGCAGTTCTTC. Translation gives CASRIQAGEQFF.

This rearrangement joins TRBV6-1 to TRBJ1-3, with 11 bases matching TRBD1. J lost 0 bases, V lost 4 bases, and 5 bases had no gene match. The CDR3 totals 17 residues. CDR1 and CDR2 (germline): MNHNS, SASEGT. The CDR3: CASSGWDRGFSGNTIYF. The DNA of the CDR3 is TGTGCCAGCAGTGGATGGGACAGGGGGTTCTCTGGAAACACCATATATTTT.

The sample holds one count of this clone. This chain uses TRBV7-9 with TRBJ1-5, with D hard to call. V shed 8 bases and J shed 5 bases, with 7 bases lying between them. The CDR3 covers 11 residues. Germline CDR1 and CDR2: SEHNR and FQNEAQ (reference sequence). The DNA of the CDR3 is TGTGCCAGCGGGCGGGATCAGCCCCAGCATTTT. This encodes CASGRDQPQHF.

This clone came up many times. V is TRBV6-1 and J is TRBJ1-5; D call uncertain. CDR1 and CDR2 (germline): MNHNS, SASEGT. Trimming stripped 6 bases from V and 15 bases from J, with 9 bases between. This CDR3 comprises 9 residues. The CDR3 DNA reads TGTGCCAGCAGCCTGGCAGGGCATTTT. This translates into CASSLAGHF.

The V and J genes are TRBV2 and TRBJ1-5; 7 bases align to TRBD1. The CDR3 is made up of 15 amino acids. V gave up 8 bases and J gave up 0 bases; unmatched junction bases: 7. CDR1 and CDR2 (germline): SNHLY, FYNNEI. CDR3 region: CASRTGPYSNQPQHF. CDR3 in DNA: TGTGCCAGCCGGACAGGACCCTATAGCAATCAGCCCCAGCATTTT.

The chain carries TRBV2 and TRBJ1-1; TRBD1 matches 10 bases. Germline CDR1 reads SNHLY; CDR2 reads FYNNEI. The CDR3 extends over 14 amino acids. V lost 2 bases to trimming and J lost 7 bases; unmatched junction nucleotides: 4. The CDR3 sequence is CASSEWDRGVEAFF. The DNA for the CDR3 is TGTGCCAGCAGTGAATGGGACAGGGGTGTTGAAGCTTTCTTT.

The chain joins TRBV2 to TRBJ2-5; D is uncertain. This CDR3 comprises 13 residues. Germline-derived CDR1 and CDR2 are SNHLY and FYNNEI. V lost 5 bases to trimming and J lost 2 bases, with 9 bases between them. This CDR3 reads CASSNVRQETQYF. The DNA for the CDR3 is TGTGCCAGCAGTAATGTTCGGCAAGAGACCCAGTACTTC.

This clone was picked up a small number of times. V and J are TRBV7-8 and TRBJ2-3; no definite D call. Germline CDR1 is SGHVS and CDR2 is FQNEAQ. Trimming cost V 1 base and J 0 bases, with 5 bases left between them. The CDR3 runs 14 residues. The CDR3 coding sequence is TGTGCCAGCAGCTTAGTCGGGAGCACAGATACGCAGTATTTT. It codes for CASSLVGSTDTQYF.

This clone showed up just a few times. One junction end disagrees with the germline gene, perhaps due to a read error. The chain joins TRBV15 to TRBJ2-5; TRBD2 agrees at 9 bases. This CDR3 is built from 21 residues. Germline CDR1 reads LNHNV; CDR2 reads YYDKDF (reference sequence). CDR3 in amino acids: CDTSRVHPWASGETLQEAQYF. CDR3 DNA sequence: TGTGACACCAGCAGAGTCCATCCATGGGCTAGCGGGGAGACCCTCCAAGAGGCCCAGTACTTC.

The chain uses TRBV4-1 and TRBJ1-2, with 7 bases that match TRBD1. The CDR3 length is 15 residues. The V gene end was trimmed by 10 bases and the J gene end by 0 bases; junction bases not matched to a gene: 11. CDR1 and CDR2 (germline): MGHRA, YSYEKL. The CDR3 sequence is CATQLVGGSNYGYTF. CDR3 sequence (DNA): TGCGCCACGCAGCTCGTAGGGGGCTCTAACTATGGCTACACCTTC.

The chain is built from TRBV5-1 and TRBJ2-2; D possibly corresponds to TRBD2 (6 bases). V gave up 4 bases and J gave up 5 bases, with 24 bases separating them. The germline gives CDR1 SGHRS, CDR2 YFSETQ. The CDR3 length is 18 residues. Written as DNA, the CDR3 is TGCGCCAGCAGCCCGAACCCCGGGAAGCTAGCGAGTACCGGGGAGCTGTTTTTT. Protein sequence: CASSPNPGKLASTGELFF.

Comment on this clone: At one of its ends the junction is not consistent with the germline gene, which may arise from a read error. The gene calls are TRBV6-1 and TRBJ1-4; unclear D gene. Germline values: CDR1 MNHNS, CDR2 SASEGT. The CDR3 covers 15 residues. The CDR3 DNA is TGTGCCAGCAGTGTGGCGGGAGGTACTAATGAAAAGCTGTTTTTT. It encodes CASSVAGGTNEKLFF.

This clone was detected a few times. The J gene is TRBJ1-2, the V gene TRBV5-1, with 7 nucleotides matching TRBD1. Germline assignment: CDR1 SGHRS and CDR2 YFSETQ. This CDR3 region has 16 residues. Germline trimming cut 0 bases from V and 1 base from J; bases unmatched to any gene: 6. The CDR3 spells CASSLAGGGDNYGYTF. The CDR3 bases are TGCGCCAGCAGCTTGGCCGGAGGGGGCGATAACTATGGCTACACCTTC. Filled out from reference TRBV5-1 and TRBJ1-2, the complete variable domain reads KAGVTQTPRYLIKTRGQQVTLSCSPISGHRSVSWYQQTPGQGLQFLFEYFSETQRNKGNFPGRFSGRQFSNSRSEMNVSTLELGDSALYLCASSLAGGGDNYGYTFGSGTRLTVV.

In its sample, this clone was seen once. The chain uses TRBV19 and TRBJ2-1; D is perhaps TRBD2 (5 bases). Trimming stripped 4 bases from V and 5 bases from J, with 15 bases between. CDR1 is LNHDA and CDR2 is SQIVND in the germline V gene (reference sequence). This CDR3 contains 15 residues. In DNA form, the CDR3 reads TGTGCCAGTAGTACTAGCCGCGCCCAGGACAATGAGCAGTTCTTC. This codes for CASSTSRAQDNEQFF.

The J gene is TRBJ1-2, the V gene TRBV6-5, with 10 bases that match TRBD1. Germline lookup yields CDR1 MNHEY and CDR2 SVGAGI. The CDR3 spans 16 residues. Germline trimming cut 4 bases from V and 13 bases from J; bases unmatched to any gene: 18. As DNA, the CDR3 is TGTGCCAGCAGTTCACTCTCGGGGGGACAGGGGCTCTACTCCACCTTC. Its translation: CASSSLSGGQGLYSTF.

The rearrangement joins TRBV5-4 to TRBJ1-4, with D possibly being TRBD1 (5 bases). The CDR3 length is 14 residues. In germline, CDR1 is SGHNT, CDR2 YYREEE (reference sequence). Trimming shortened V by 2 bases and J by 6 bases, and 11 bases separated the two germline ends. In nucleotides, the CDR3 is TGTGCCAGCAGCTTTCAGGGAGGGTATGAAAAACTGTTTTTT. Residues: CASSFQGGYEKLFF.

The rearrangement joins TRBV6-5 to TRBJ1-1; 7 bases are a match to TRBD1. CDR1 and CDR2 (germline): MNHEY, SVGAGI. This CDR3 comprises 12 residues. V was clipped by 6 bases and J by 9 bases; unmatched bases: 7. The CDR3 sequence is CASRPQGTKAFF. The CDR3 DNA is TGTGCCAGCAGACCACAGGGGACCAAAGCTTTCTTT.

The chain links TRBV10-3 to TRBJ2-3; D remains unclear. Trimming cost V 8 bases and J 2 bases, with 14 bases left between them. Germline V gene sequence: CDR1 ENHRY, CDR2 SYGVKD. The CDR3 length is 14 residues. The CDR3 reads CAISPPGLTDTQYF. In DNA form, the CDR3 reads TGTGCCATCTCCCCCCCCGGTCTCACAGATACGCAGTATTTT.

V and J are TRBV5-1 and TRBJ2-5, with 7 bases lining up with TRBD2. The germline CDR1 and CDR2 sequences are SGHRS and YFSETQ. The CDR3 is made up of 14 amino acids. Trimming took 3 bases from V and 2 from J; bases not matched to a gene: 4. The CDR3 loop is CASSWEGLQETQYF. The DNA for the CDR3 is TGCGCCAGCAGCTGGGAGGGACTGCAAGAGACCCAGTACTTC.

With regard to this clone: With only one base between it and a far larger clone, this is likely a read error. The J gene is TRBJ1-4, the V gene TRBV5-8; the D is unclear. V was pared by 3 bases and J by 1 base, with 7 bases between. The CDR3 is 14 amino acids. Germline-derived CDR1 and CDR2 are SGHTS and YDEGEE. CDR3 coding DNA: TGTGCCAGCAGCTCCAGTGGAACTAATGAAAAACTGTTTTTT. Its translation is CASSSSGTNEKLFF.

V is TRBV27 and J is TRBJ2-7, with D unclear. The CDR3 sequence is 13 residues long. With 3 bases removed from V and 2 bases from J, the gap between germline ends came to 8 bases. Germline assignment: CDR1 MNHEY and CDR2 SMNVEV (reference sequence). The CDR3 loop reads CASSFHKTYEQYF. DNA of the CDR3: TGTGCCAGCAGTTTCCACAAGACCTACGAGCAGTACTTC.

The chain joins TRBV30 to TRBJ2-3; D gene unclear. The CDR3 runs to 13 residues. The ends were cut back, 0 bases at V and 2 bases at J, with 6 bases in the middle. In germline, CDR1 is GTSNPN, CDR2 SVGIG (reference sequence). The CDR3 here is CAWSVATTDTQYF. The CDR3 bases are TGTGCCTGGAGTGTAGCCACCACAGATACGCAGTATTTT.

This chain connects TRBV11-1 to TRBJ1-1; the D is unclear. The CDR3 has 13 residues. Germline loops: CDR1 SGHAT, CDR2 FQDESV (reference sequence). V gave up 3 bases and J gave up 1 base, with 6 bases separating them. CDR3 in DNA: TGTGCCAGCAGCTTGGCAGAGAACACTGAAGCTTTCTTT. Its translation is CASSLAENTEAFF.

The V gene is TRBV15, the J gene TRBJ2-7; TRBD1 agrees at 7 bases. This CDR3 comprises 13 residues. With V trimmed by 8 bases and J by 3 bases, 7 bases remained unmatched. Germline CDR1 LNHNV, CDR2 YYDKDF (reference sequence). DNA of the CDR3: TGTGCCACCTCCGGGACAGCCCACTACGAGCAGTACTTC. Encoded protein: CATSGTAHYEQYF.